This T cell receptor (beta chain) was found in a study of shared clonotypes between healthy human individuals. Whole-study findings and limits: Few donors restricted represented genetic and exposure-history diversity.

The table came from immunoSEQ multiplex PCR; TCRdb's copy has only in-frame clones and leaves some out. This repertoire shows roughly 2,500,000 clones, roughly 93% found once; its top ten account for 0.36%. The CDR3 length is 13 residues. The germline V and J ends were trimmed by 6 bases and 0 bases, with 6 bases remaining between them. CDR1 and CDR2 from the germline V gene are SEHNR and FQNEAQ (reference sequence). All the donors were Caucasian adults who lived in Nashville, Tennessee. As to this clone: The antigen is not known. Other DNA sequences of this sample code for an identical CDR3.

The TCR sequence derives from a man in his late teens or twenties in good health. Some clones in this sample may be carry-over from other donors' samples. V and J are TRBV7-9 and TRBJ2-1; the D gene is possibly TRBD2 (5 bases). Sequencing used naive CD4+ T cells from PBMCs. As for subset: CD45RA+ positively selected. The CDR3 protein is CASSRDSYNEQFF. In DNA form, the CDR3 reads TGTGCCAGCAGTCGGGACTCCTACAATGAGCAGTTCTTC.